This T cell receptor beta chain was identified during a study of post-analysis software for immune sequencing data. Overall study findings and caveats: Patients carried five TRBV segments more frequently than controls did, and TRBV5-6, TRBV5-1 and TRBV20-1 were among them. Significantly lower normalized Chao1 diversity was found in patients with multiple sclerosis relative to controls.

Included in the TCR beta cDNA libraries were unique molecular identifiers. TCRdb independently ran MiXCR on the PCR reads; one entry per CDR3 protein. The sample carries 400,000 to 500,000 distinct CDR3 sequences, 39% recorded once. The germline V gene has CDR1 SGHRS and CDR2 YFSETQ. V was trimmed by 4 bases and J by 7 bases, leaving 15 bases between them. The CDR3 length is 14 residues. This clonotype has only a few counts. Its matching antigen is unknown. This rearrangement joins TRBV5-1 to TRBJ2-1, with D tentatively TRBD1 (6 bases). This receptor was identified in a girl aged 2 to 9 with multiple sclerosis. Sequencing was carried out using blood. The DNA of the CDR3 is TGCGCCAGCAGCGAACAGGGTGCAGAGAATGAGCAGTTCTTC. Translated: CASSEQGAENEQFF.